This T cell receptor beta chain is drawn from a study of T cell responses to AZD1222 COVID-19 vaccine (dated by TCRdb to about 2021). Turning to the overall study: A total of about 230 trial participants underwent TCR sequencing, of whom 207 received two doses of AZD1222 and some 25 received two doses of the MenACWY control vaccine. Enrollment into the trials was organized by age into subgroups of 18-55, 56-69 and 70-plus years, and those subgroups contained around 150, 28 and 57 TCR-sequenced participants, respectively. Results and caveats for the whole study, not just this receptor: The 56-69-year group was small, and its depth increase did not reach significance, likely because of low power. Epitopes outside the regions mutated in the B.1.351 and B.1.1.7 variants were reportedly recognized by nearly half of the unique spike-specific TCRs. Conclusions about previously exposed vaccinees were limited because only six AZD1222 recipients were SARS-CoV-2 seropositive at baseline. No day 14 peak-response samples were available, so repertoires were characterized only after the peak T cell response. A significant rise in spike-specific TCR breadth and depth was observed after two AZD1222 doses relative to day 0 and relative to MenACWY recipients. Vaccine-associated CD4 TCRs spanned the whole spike protein, with dominant responses in regions 160-218 and 743-854. Participants were mostly white British and included more females than males, and it was suggested by the authors that clonal diversity may have been underestimated.

The intended sense of this specimen's time point label: about 28 days (+/-7) after the second vaccine dose. AZD1222 recipients with second doses at about 4 weeks or about 12 weeks were pooled, because spike-specific TCR depth and breadth did not differ between schedules. Samples from vaccinated people were obtained from the UK trials COV001 and COV002, which included a single-blind randomized controlled phase 2/3 trial of AZD1222 (ChAdOx1 nCoV-19) in healthy adults. Trial participant PBMC samples were collected at day 0 and day 28 after the second dose for TCRbeta chain sequencing. The CDR3 regions of human TCRbeta chains were subjected to immunosequencing. Per the original workflow: Repertoire TCRs were checked for matches against a reference library of SARS-CoV-2-specific TCRs that had been generated using the MIRA antigen-specificity platform. Breadth was defined as the fraction of unique TCRs that were SARS-CoV-2-associated, and depth was defined as the fraction of total T cells that were SARS-CoV-2-associated. Each spike-specific TCR was assigned to its reactive spike region and to a CD4 or CD8 class using the MIRA data. Log10-transformed breadth and depth values were compared by one-way ANOVA with Sidak's multiple comparisons tests. The immuneACCESS repertoire file appears here via TCRdb, limited to in-frame rearrangements. These files lack a portion of the clones; in checked studies, under half of the deficit traces to unresolved V genes, and the cause of the others is not known. The V and J calls and clone size come from that table; D and trimming were worked out from the DNA. The sample yields around 80,000 clones; about 92% were counted once. The leading ten clones occupy roughly 4.5% of the sample.

This clone has only one observation. There is no known antigen for this receptor. No per-base quality is available; no much larger clone lies one base away. Trimming costs V 0 bases and J 10 bases, and their ends lie 11 bases apart. Inclusive of the bounding cysteine and phenylalanine, the CDR3 is 13 residues long. The CDR3 DNA has 39 bases and is translated from base 1. CDR1 and CDR2, looked up from the germline V gene (reference sequence), are WNHNN and SYGVQD. The chain is encoded by TRBV10-1 joined to TRBJ2-3; the D gene assignment is ambiguous. The sequence was collected from an adult who received the AZD1222 COVID-19 vaccine. The sample in question was peripheral blood, obtained 28 days after the second AZD1222 dose. In nucleotides, the sequence is TGCGCCAGCAGTGAGTCCCCTACGCCCTCGCAGTATTTT. The encoded protein is CASSESPTPSQYF.